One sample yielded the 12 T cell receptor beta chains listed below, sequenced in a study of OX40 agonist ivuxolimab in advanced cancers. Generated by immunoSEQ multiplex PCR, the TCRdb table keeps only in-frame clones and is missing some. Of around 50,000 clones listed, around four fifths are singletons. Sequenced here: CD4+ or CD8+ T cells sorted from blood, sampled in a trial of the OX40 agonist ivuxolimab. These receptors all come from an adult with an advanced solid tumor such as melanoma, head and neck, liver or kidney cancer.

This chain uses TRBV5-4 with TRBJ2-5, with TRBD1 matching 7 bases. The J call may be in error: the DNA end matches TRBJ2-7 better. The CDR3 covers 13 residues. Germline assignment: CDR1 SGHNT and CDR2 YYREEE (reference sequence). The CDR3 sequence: CASSFTGEGEQYF. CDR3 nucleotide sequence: TGTGCCAGCAGCTTCACAGGGGAAGGCGAGCAGTACTTC.

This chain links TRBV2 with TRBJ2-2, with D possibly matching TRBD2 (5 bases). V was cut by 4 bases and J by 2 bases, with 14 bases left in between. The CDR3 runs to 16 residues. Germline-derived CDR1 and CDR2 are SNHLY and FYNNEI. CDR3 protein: CASSASGILNTGELFF. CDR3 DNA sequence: TGTGCCAGCAGTGCCTCCGGGATTCTAAACACCGGGGAGCTGTTTTTT.

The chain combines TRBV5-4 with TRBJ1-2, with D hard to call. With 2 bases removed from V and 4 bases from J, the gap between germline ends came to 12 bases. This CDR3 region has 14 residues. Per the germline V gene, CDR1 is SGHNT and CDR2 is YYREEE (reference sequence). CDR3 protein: CASSFVQEVYGYTF. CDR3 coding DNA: TGTGCCAGCAGCTTCGTCCAGGAGGTCTATGGCTACACCTTC.

The CDR3 nucleotides are TGTGCCAGCAGCTTGGGAGGGATGACCCAGTACTTC. It is translated as CASSLGGMTQYF. V and J are TRBV5-4 and TRBJ2-5; tentative D call: TRBD2 (5 bases). The CDR3 loop spans 12 amino acids. The V gene's germline CDR1 is SGHNT and CDR2 YYREEE (reference sequence). The V and J ends lost 0 bases and 7 bases respectively, with 7 bases between them.

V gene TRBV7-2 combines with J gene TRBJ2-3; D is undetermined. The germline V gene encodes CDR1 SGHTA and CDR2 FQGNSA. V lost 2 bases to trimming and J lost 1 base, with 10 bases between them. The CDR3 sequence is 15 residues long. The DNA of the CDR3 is TGTGCCAGCAGCTTATCCCCAGGACGCACAGATACGCAGTATTTT. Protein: CASSLSPGRTDTQYF.

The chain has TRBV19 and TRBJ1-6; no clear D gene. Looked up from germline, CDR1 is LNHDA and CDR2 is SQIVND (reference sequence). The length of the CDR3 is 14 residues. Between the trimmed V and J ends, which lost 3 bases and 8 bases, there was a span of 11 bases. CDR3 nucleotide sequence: TGTGCCAGTAGTATCTCCGTGGGATATTCACCCCTCCACTTT. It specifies CASSISVGYSPLHF.

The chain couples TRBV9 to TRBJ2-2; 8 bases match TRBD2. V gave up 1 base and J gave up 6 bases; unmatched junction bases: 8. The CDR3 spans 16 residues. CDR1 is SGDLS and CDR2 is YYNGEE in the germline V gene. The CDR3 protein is CASSVLSGGGAGELFF. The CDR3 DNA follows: TGTGCCAGCAGCGTACTCAGCGGGGGCGGGGCCGGGGAGCTGTTTTTT.

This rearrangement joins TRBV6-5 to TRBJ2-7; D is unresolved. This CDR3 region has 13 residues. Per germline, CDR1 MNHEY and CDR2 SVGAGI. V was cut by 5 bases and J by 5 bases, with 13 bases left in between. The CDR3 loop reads CASSALTVNEQYF. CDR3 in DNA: TGTGCCAGCAGTGCCCTGACTGTAAACGAGCAGTACTTC.

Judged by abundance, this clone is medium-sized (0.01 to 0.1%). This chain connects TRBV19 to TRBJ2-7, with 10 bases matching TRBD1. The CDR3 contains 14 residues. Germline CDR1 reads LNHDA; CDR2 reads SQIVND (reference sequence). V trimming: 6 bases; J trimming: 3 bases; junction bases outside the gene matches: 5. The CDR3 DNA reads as TGTGCCAGTAGGGGCGGGACAGGGGTCTACGAGCAGTACTTC. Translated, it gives CASRGGTGVYEQYF.

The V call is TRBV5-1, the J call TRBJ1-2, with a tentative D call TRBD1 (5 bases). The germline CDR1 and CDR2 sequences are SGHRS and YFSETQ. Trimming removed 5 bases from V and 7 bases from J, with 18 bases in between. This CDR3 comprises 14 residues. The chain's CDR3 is CASSHRDAVGGYTF. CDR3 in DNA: TGCGCCAGCAGTCACCGGGACGCCGTCGGTGGCTACACCTTC.

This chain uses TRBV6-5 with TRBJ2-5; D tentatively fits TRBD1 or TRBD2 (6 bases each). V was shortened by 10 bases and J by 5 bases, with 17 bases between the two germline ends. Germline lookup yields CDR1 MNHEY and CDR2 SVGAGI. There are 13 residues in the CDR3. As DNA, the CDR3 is TGTGCCACATATCGGGGGCCGGGGGAGACCCAGTACTTC. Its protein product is CATYRGPGETQYF.

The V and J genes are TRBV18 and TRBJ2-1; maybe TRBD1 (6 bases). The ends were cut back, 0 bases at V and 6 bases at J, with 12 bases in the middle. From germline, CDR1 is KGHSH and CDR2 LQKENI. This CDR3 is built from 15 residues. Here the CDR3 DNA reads TGTGCCAGCTCACCACCCTCACTAGGGGGCAATGAGCAGTTCTTC. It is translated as CASSPPSLGGNEQFF.